This TCR beta chain stems from a study of T cells in Graves' hyperthyroidism and ophthalmopathy (dated by TCRdb to about 2019). Study-level background: Peripheral blood was sampled at the time of initial diagnosis, prior to any treatment. To identify TCR V-J signatures that set the groups apart, the researchers used a discovery cohort of about a hundred patients, made up of under 45 with Graves' ophthalmopathy and around 58 with stable Graves' hyperthyroidism. Prospective prediction of ophthalmopathy was tested in an independent validation cohort consisting of about 19 hyperthyroidism patients and 15 to 17 patients who later progressed to ophthalmopathy. The 100 or so discovery patients were divided at random into training and test sets in a 7:3 ratio. Thyroid tissue and blood T-cell repertoires from more than 5 Graves' hyperthyroidism patients were also compared in the study. After sampling, hyperthyroidism patients received methimazole starting at 30 mg daily, and ophthalmopathy patients received high-dose intravenous methylprednisolone. The paper reports TCR Vbeta CDR3 sequencing of more than 120 peripheral blood samples: 40 or so ophthalmopathy, some 80 hyperthyroidism and about 17 progressor patients.

This clonotype was counted between two and nine times. The antigen it recognizes is unknown. No much larger clone is present one base from it, and per-base qualities are unavailable. The TCR beta CDR3 regions were amplified from the RNA transcripts. The first round of RT-PCR for the TCR CDR3 was performed with the HTBI primer set and the Qiagen OneStep RT-PCR kit. A second multiplex PCR round built the libraries, followed by size selection and purification. Sequencing of the libraries was done on an Illumina HiSeq2000 using paired-end 100 bp reads. The study's own analysis went as follows. SOAPnuke was used to process the raw data, throwing out any read that contained adapters or uncalled bases, had a mean Phred below 15, or lacked an exact constant-primer or identifier match. High-quality paired reads were merged using COPE v1.2.5, and each unique nucleotide sequence was defined as a clonotype. MiTCR v1.1 was used to align the clonotypes against IMGT TRBV, TRBD and TRBJ reference segments. The analysis was restricted to V-J combinations with a frequency above 0.0001, which together covered 98% to 99.2% of the repertoires. The TCS score was defined as the ratio of F50 (clonal expansion) to E x V (chaos), calculated using BLOSUM62-based TCRdist between CDR3 peptides within each V-J. Welch's t-statistics and random forest reduced 450 to 600 V-J features to roughly 13, which were used in a naive Bayes classifier (R e1071). TCRdb reran the public reads through fastp at Q25 and MiXCR, keeping productive beta chains. Every entry covers one CDR3 protein and lists the most common genes and DNA from its rows. These V and J calls derive from TCRdb rather than the authors' analysis. This sample is represented by fewer than 800,000 distinct CDR3 sequences; about 16% of them were singletons. The ten largest clones take up around 7.7% of the sample.

Stable Graves' hyperthyroidism was defined as no progression to ophthalmopathy during 18 months of follow-up. The hyperthyroidism patients were between 18 and 65 years old and newly diagnosed, with a disease duration of less than 2 months. The study excluded patients with uncontrolled infections, other autoimmune diseases, pregnancy or lactation. Diagnoses were established on the basis of clinical symptoms, serum thyroxine and TRAb, thyroid ultrasound, and orbital computed tomography. Ficoll-Paque density gradient centrifugation was used to isolate PBMCs from 10 ml of fresh peripheral blood. Trizol reagent was used to extract total RNA, and RNA quality was then checked on an Agilent 2100 Bioanalyzer. What the study reported, not specific to this receptor: In validation, the model predicted progression to ophthalmopathy a median of roughly six months before onset, with about 70% sensitivity and about 72% specificity. Blood samples also contained most of the expanded thyroid clonotypes (frequency above 0.001), which suggests that blood repertoires may reflect thyroid immune responses. No statistical method was used to set the sample size in advance, and investigators knew the group allocation. In cross-validation, a model built on a 13 V-J signature told ophthalmopathy apart from stable hyperthyroidism with 87.88% sensitivity and 81% to 82% specificity, and in testing the same model reached 80%/75%.

This TCR derives from a man aged 18 to 30 with Graves' hyperthyroidism. Source material: blood.

The DNA sequence is TGTGCCAGCACCCTTCCCCGTCGGCTAGCTTACGAGCAGTTCTTC. It translates as CASTLPRRLAYEQFF. The chain links TRBV9 with TRBJ2-1; tentative D gene TRBD2, with 5 bases matching. Including cysteine and phenylalanine, the CDR3 has 15 amino acids. Of all the DNA, just the CDR3 is kept, 45 bases in frame from base 1. CDR1 and CDR2 were assigned from the germline V gene as SGDLS and YYNGEE. Between the V and J ends, shortened by 6 bases and 10 bases respectively, the junction contains 23 bases.